The 20 T cell receptor beta chains presented below share a single source sample, sequenced in a study of identical twins. TCRdb recomputed calls from the 5' RACE reads with MiXCR, one row per CDR3 protein. This table holds more than 1.5 million distinct CDR3 sequences, around a third found once. The source material was cord blood. Receptors originate from a newborn girl in good health.

V gene TRBV20-1 combines with J gene TRBJ2-2, with 9 bases identical to TRBD1. This CDR3 spans 13 amino acids. Germline V gene data show CDR1 as DFQATT and CDR2 as SNEGSKA (reference sequence). With 4 bases clipped from V and 7 bases from J, the junction kept 4 bases outside the gene matches. CDR3 amino acids: CSATGQGVGELFF. In DNA, the CDR3 is TGCAGTGCTACGGGACAGGGCGTCGGGGAGCTGTTTTTT.

This clonotype was detected only a few times. The chain carries TRBV29-1 and TRBJ2-5; 11 bases match TRBD1. Gene TRBJ2-7 matches the end of the DNA better, so the J call may be wrong. CDR3 length: 14 amino acids. The germline CDR1 and CDR2 sequences are SQVTM and ANQGSEA. The CDR3, as DNA: TGCAGCGTTCGGACAGGGGGCGCCCCGTTCGAGCAGTACTTC. As protein: CSVRTGGAPFEQYF.

This clonotype was recorded a few times. This sequence joins TRBV20-1 and TRBJ1-2; D unclear. Germline V gives CDR1 DFQATT, CDR2 SNEGSKA (reference sequence). V shed 0 bases and J shed 0 bases, with 17 bases lying between them. This CDR3 has 17 amino acids. This chain's CDR3 is CSARDPRSAGSNYGYTF. The CDR3 DNA follows: TGCAGTGCTAGAGATCCTCGTAGCGCGGGGTCTAACTATGGCTACACCTTC.

In this sample, this clonotype turned up many times. The V call is TRBV13, the J call TRBJ2-1; TRBD2 aligns across 8 bases. In germline, CDR1 is PRHDT, CDR2 FYEKMQ (reference sequence). Germline trimming cut 1 base from V and 10 bases from J; bases unmatched to any gene: 6. This CDR3 comprises 14 residues. CDR3 nucleotide sequence: TGTGCCAGCAGCTTAGTTCCTAGCGGGTCCGAGCAGTTCTTC. This codes for CASSLVPSGSEQFF.

The chain uses TRBV4-2 and TRBJ2-1, with no clear D. Trimming took 4 bases from V and 0 from J, leaving 19 bases between them. Germline CDR1 is LGHNA and CDR2 is YNFKEQ. The CDR3 loop spans 18 amino acids. In DNA form, the CDR3 reads TGTGCCAGCAGCCCCTTTACCTTAGCAGAGAGCTCCTACAATGAGCAGTTCTTC. Translation: CASSPFTLAESSYNEQFF.

V gene TRBV12-3 or TRBV12-4 combines with J gene TRBJ1-2, with D perhaps TRBD1 (6 bases). Trimming took 3 bases from V and 4 from J, leaving 12 bases between them. This CDR3 has 14 residues. The CDR3: CASSLYRARYGYTF. The CDR3 coding sequence is TGTGCCAGCAGTTTGTACAGGGCCCGCTATGGCTACACCTTC.

The CDR3 here is CSARGPGSFYNEQFF. The CDR3 nucleotides are TGCAGTGCTAGAGGCCCGGGGTCCTTCTACAATGAGCAGTTCTTC. J is TRBJ2-1 and V is TRBV20-1; D is possibly TRBD2 (5 bases). The germline CDR1 and CDR2 sequences are DFQATT and SNEGSKA (reference sequence). The CDR3 has 15 residues. V lost 1 base and J 3 bases, leaving 13 bases between the germline ends.

This clonotype was detected a few times. In nucleotides, the CDR3 is TGCGCCAGCAGCTTGTTGTTCGGGGGCAATGAGCAGTTCTTC. This encodes CASSLLFGGNEQFF. The chain uses TRBV5-1 and TRBJ2-1, with a possible D match to TRBD2 (6 bases). The V gene's germline CDR1 is SGHRS and CDR2 YFSETQ. The V and J ends lost 1 base and 6 bases respectively, with 11 bases between them. The CDR3 runs 14 residues.

The chain has TRBV6-1 and TRBJ2-7; TRBD2 aligns across 13 bases. The CDR3 is made up of 18 amino acids. Germline loops: CDR1 MNHNS, CDR2 SASEGT. V was clipped by 6 bases and J by 7 bases; unmatched bases: 18. The CDR3 reads CASRQGRTSGSIYNEQYF. The CDR3, as DNA: TGTGCCAGCAGACAGGGGAGGACTAGCGGGAGTATCTACAATGAGCAGTACTTC.

This chain connects TRBV6-5 to TRBJ1-2, with D perhaps matching TRBD1 (5 bases). Germline CDR1 and CDR2: MNHEY and SVGAGI. This CDR3 contains 13 residues. V dropped 7 bases and J dropped 4 bases, with 13 bases sitting between them. In DNA form, the CDR3 reads TGTGCCAGCACTAAGGGACCGCTCTATGGCTACACCTTC. Protein product: CASTKGPLYGYTF.

This clonotype was observed a handful of times. The CDR3 sequence is CASSLTSGGVREQFF. In DNA form, the CDR3 reads TGCGCCAGCAGCTTGACTAGCGGGGGGGTGAGAGAGCAGTTCTTC. The genes are TRBV5-1 and TRBJ2-1; 13 positions agree with TRBD2. CDR3 size: 15 residues. Losses at the gene ends were 1 base for V and 10 bases for J; bases not matched to a gene: 5. Germline V lookup: CDR1 SGHRS, CDR2 YFSETQ.

This clonotype appeared a few times. This rearrangement joins TRBV2 to TRBJ2-7, with a tentative D call TRBD2 (5 bases). Trimming cost V 7 bases and J 0 bases, with 13 bases left between them. The length of the CDR3 is 14 residues. Per the germline V gene, CDR1 is SNHLY and CDR2 is FYNNEI. CDR3 loop: CASTLTTISYEQYF. In DNA, the CDR3 is TGTGCCAGCACCCTGACTACCATCTCCTACGAGCAGTACTTC.

This clonotype was counted between two and nine times. The chain joins TRBV5-6 to TRBJ2-1, with no clear D. Germline lookup yields CDR1 SGHDT and CDR2 YYEEEE. V was pared by 3 bases and J by 7 bases, with 8 bases between. The CDR3 totals 12 residues. The CDR3 region is CASSSPWNEQFF. As DNA, the CDR3 is TGTGCCAGCAGCTCTCCATGGAATGAGCAGTTCTTC. The full variable domain, in which reference TRBV5-6 and TRBJ2-1 provide the parts outside the CDR3, is DAGVTQSPTHLIKTRGQQVTLRCSPKSGHDTVSWYQQALGQGPQFIFQYYEEEERQRGNFPDRFSGHQFPNYSSELNVNALLLGDSALYLCASSSPWNEQFFGPGTRLTVL.

This clonotype came up once. The V call is TRBV19, the J call TRBJ2-7; TRBD1 aligns across 7 bases. The germline V gene encodes CDR1 LNHDA and CDR2 SQIVND (reference sequence). This CDR3 has 16 residues. Unmatched junction bases numbered 10, after V lost 5 bases and J lost 0 bases. The CDR3 region has the DNA TGTGCCAGTAGTCCTCGGGGACAGCACTTCTCCTACGAGCAGTACTTC. The encoded protein is CASSPRGQHFSYEQYF.

The gene calls are TRBV27 and TRBJ1-2, with TRBD1 identical over 9 bases. Per germline, CDR1 MNHEY and CDR2 SMNVEV (reference sequence). The CDR3 runs 16 residues. V shed 2 bases, J shed 2 bases, and the junction held 6 bases outside the gene matches. The CDR3 DNA reads TGTGCCAGCAGTTTAGCACAGGGGGCCGGGAACTATGGCTACACCTTC. Translating it yields CASSLAQGAGNYGYTF.

The chain couples TRBV20-1 to TRBJ2-7; D is possibly TRBD2 (5 bases). The germline V gene has CDR1 DFQATT and CDR2 SNEGSKA (reference sequence). CDR3 length: 14 residues. V shed 3 bases and J shed 1 base, with 13 bases lying between them. The CDR3 coding sequence is TGCAGTGCTAGTTCAGCGGCCCTGTCCTACGAGCAGTACTTC. Translation: CSASSAALSYEQYF.

The chain recombines TRBV5-1 with TRBJ2-5; a possible D gene is TRBD1 (6 bases). The DNA end is more similar to TRBJ2-7, so the J call may be wrong. The CDR3 is 12 residues long. Germline-derived CDR1 and CDR2 are SGHRS and YFSETQ. The CDR3 DNA is TGCGCCAGCAGCGTGACAGGAGACGAGCAGTACTTC. Translating it yields CASSVTGDEQYF.

This clonotype was counted at least ten times. The chain joins TRBV6-6 to TRBJ1-2, with D perhaps TRBD1 (5 bases). CDR3 length equals 13 residues. Germline loops: CDR1 MNHNY, CDR2 SVGAGI (reference sequence). Trimming shortened V by 5 bases and J by 2 bases, and 9 bases separated the two germline ends. CDR3 region: CASSVRDNYGYTF. The CDR3 coding sequence is TGTGCCAGCAGTGTTCGGGACAACTATGGCTACACCTTC.

This clonotype was detected a few times. The chain uses TRBV20-1 and TRBJ2-7; TRBD2 matches 8 bases. Germline CDR1 DFQATT, CDR2 SNEGSKA (reference sequence). V shed 6 bases and J 0 bases; nucleotides not matched to a gene: 7. The CDR3 has 14 residues. This chain's CDR3 is CSAYIAGSSYEQYF. The CDR3 DNA sequence: TGCAGTGCCTACATAGCGGGAAGCTCCTACGAGCAGTACTTC.

This clonotype has a handful of counts. V is TRBV27 and J is TRBJ2-3; the match to TRBD2 covers 14 bases. This CDR3 has 19 residues. V gave up 0 bases and J gave up 5 bases; unmatched junction bases: 10. Looked up from germline, CDR1 is MNHEY and CDR2 is SMNVEV (reference sequence). CDR3 coding DNA: TGTGCCAGCAGTTTATCTAGCCCCTACGGACTAGCGGGAGGAGATACGCAGTATTTT. Translating gives CASSLSSPYGLAGGDTQYF.